The entry below describes one T cell receptor (beta chain). This record comes from a study of cytomegalovirus exposure and HLA in healthy donors. Germline CDR1 and CDR2: LNHDA and SQIVND (reference sequence). The CDR3 sequence is 17 residues long. The V and J ends lost 4 bases and 6 bases, in that order; junction bases with no gene match: 13. PCR amplification relied on 60 Vbeta primers (plus 13 Jbeta primers). Method: immunoSEQ multiplex PCR; TCRdb's copy keeps in-frame clones and lacks some. The top ten clones hold around 8.3% of a sample with more than 150,000 clones, approximately 82% of them seen once.

The sequence was obtained from a woman in her 40s in good health and CMV-seropositive. The chain has TRBV19 and TRBJ1-2; 11 bases align to TRBD1. Input material: PBMCs. Written as DNA, the CDR3 is TGTGCCAGTAGTACGTCTTTCTGGACAGGGGGCGCAAATGGCTACACCTTC. Residues: CASSTSFWTGGANGYTF.